Included here is one T cell receptor (beta chain) sequence, with context. The antigen is unknown. These data originate in a study of post-analysis software for immune sequencing data. Study summary: The cohort encompassed relapsing-remitting, secondary progressive and progressive-relapsing multiple sclerosis disease courses. Study results and caveats: Versus controls, multiple sclerosis patients showed significantly lower diversity (normalized Chao1).

Prepared TCR beta cDNA libraries contained unique molecular identifiers. Yield was 450,000 to 650,000 cDNA molecules from roughly 0.93 to 9.6 million T cells. TCRdb fed the PCR reads into MiXCR, producing one record per CDR3 protein. The sample shows hundreds of thousands of distinct CDR3 sequences, about 32% of them seen only once. The origin of this receptor is a girl between 10 and 17 years old with multiple sclerosis. Sequencing input: blood.

CDR3 in DNA: TGCAGTGCCAGGGCCCGGGTCCTGGGACAGGGGGTTTCCTACGAGCAGTACTTC. This translates into CSARARVLGQGVSYEQYF. This chain joins TRBV20-1 and TRBJ2-7; 11 bases match TRBD1. CDR1 is DFQATT, CDR2 SNEGSKA, per germline (reference sequence). The CDR3 is 18 amino acids. V was pared by 6 bases and J by 1 base, with 17 bases of the junction left unmatched.